This TCR beta chain was identified during a study of early T cells in non-severe SARS-CoV-2 infection. Looking at the study overall: Sequencing used unsorted whole-blood bulk RNA, so chains lack pairing.

This clonotype was recorded at least ten times. Its antigen is undetermined. V was clipped by 4 bases and J by 2 bases, with 10 bases between them. The CDR3 is 15 amino acids. The germline CDR1 and CDR2 sequences are SGHRS and YFSETQ. Findings of the study overall: A preference for anti-spike CD8 responses marked VDJdb matching, which missed private and CD4 specificities.

Individual cDNA molecules were tagged with unique molecular identifiers, the study reported. TCRdb passed the 5' RACE reads through MiXCR, listing each CDR3 protein once. This table has about 85,000 distinct CDR3 sequences, 13% to 15% appearing once. This TCR derives from an adult who was a healthcare worker with PCR-confirmed SARS-CoV-2 infection or an uninfected control (not recorded which). Sequencing was carried out using whole blood. The V call is TRBV5-1, the J call TRBJ2-6; the D gene is possibly TRBD1 (5 bases). The CDR3 DNA is TGCGCCAGCAGCCCAGAAGGGGCTGGGGCCAACGTCCTGACTTTC. Amino acids: CASSPEGAGANVLTF.